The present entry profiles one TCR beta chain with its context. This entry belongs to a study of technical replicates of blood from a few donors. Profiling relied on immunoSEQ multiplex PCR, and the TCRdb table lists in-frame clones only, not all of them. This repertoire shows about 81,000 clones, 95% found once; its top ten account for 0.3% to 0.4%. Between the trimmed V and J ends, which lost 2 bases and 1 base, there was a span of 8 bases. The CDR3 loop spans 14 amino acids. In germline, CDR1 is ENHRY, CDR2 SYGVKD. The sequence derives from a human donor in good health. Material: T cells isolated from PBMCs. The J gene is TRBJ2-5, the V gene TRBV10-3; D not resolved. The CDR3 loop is CAISETTGQETQYF. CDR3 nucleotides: TGTGCCATCAGTGAGACCACTGGCCAAGAGACCCAGTACTTC.